The entry below describes one TCR beta chain. No antigen is known for it. No qualities accompany the bases; no much larger clone lies one base away. These data are taken from a study of identical twins (dated by TCRdb to the mid-2010s). A note on the overall study: To test whether fetal clonotypes persist, the study used deep sequencing on TCR alpha and beta repertoires from monozygotic twins, unrelated adults of various ages, and cord blood. To rule out contamination, replicate twin experiments were performed at different times with different library preparation protocols.

Every donor was a healthy Caucasian. The twin cohort consisted of three pairs of female monozygotic twins, all aged roughly 18 to 30 years. Positive isolation kits from Invitrogen were used to isolate the CD4+ and CD8+ T cell populations. General findings and caveats noted by the study authors: Compared with coincidental sharing between unrelated individuals, an excess of low generation-probability sequences was observed among out-of-frame TCR alpha sequences shared between twins. In beta out-of-frame sequences, excess twin sharing was weaker, because having fewer shared sequences lowered the signal-to-noise ratio. Recombination models systematically underestimated out-of-frame TCR alpha sharing in monozygotic twins but agreed with sharing between unrelated individuals. Invariant T cells such as MAIT and iNKT could partly confound zero-insertion analyses, though diverse VJ usage argued against this for most clonotypes. Abundant cord blood beta clonotypes had fewer insertions, young adult naive repertoires showed a similar but weaker trend, and memory repertoires showed no such trend. Because the same donors could not be followed over many years, the conclusions depended on cross-sectional statistical analysis.

Taken from cysteine to phenylalanine, the CDR3 has 14 residues. The entry retains the CDR3 DNA only, 42 bases that are in frame from base 1. V loses 2 bases of germline sequence and J loses 2 bases, and the interval between the two ends is 10 bases. The germline V gene sets CDR1 to SGHTA and CDR2 to FQGTGA. Receptors were amplified or captured by 5' RACE. Sequencing instrument: Illumina HiSeq 2000. A universal primer binding site was introduced by template switching, and a unique molecular identifier was present in the final cDNA, enabling accurate counting of TCR cDNA molecules. Specific primers in the conserved constant-segment region were used to synthesize first-strand cDNA for TCR alpha and beta chains. To control for contamination, every cDNA library carried two barcodes: a SMART-Mk sample barcode plus Illumina barcodes. TruSeq adapter sequences along with Illumina sample barcodes were introduced in two successive PCR steps. The TCR alpha and beta cDNA libraries were sequenced on the Illumina HiSeq platform using custom primers. On the authors' methods: MiGEC processed the raw reads to extract unique molecular identifiers, while MiXCR was used to determine the CDR3 positions. For each individual, recombination models were inferred using an EM algorithm with the repgenHMM and IGoR tools. Shared clonotype analysis was performed with the tcR package in R, normalizing sharing by the product of cloneset sizes. Out-of-frame nonproductive sequences were analyzed to study raw recombination free of thymic and clonal selection effects. The public reads were run again by TCRdb, first through fastp at Q25 and then through MiXCR, and only productive beta chains were kept. Merged by CDR3 protein, the rows form single entries marked with the most common genes and DNA. For this entry, the V and J calls and clone size follow TCRdb and not the study's own pipeline. The table for this sample lists 450,000 or so distinct CDR3 sequences; 14% of them were counted only once. The ten largest account for approximately 0.98% of the sample.

A further study also used this sample, focusing on yellow fever vaccine responses in identical twins. The second paper states: According to the authors, the vaccine-induced T cell response in identical twins seemed to be partly convergent and partly specific to each individual. Focusing on identical twins, the study followed the T cell clones that responded to the vaccine, and did so with precision.

Material for sequencing was CD4+ T cells sorted from blood. The sequence was collected from a young woman in good health. The chain links TRBV7-3 with TRBJ2-7; no D gene can be assigned with confidence. CDR3 region: CASSLGPKAYEQYF. The DNA sequence is as follows: TGTGCCAGCAGCTTAGGACCGAAAGCCTACGAGCAGTACTTC.